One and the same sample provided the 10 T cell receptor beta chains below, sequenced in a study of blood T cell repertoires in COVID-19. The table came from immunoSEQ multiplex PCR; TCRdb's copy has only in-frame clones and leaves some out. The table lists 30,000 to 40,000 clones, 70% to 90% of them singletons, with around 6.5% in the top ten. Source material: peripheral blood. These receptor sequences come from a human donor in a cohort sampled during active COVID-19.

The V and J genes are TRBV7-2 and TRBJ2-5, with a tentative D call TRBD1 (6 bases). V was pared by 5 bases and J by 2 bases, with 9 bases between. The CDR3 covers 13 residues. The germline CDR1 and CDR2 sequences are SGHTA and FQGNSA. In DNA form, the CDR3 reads TGTGCCAGCAGCCTGGACAGACAAGAGACCCAGTACTTC. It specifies CASSLDRQETQYF.

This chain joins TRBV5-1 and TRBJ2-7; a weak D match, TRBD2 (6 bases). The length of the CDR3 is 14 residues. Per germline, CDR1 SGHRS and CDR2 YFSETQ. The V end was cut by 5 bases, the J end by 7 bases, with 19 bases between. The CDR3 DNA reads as TGCGCCAGCAGTCCTACCCCCGCGGGGCCTGAGCAGTACTTC. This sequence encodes CASSPTPAGPEQYF.

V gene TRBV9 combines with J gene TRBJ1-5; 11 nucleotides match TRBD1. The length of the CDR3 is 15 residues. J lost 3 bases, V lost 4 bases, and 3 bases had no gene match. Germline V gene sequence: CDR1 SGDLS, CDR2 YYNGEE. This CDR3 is CASSPGQGVNQPQHF. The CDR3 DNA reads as TGTGCCAGCAGCCCGGGACAGGGGGTCAATCAGCCCCAGCATTTT.

The CDR3 bases are TGTGCCAGCAGCCCCGGGCGGGTAGCGGGGGGACTGGAGACCCAGTACTTC. This sequence encodes CASSPGRVAGGLETQYF. The rearrangement links TRBV7-8 to TRBJ2-5, with 10 bases matching TRBD2. This CDR3 has 17 residues. Germline CDR1 is SGHVS and CDR2 is FQNEAQ. The junction had 14 bases not matched to a gene; V was cut back by 5 bases and J by 5 bases.

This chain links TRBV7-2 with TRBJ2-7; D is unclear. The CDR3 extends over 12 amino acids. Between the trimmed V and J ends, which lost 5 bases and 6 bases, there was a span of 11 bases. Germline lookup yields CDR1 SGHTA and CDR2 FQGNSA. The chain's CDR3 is CASSNPPTEQYF. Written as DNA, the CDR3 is TGTGCCAGCAGCAATCCCCCTACCGAGCAGTACTTC.

The CDR3 sequence: CASTWDREGTNEKLFF. The DNA of the CDR3 is TGTGCCAGCACCTGGGACAGGGAAGGAACTAATGAAAAACTGTTTTTT. The chain couples TRBV7-9 to TRBJ1-4, with 9 bases matching TRBD1. The length of the CDR3 is 16 residues. Germline CDR1 is SEHNR and CDR2 is FQNEAQ (reference sequence). J was trimmed by 1 base and V by 7 bases; bases with no gene match: 7.

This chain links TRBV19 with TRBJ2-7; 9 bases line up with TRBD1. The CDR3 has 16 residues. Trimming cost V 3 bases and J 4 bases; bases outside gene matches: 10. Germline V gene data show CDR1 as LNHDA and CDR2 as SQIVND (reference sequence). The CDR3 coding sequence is TGTGCCAGTAGTATTGGTCACGGACAGGGGTCTTACGAGCAGTACTTC. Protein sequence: CASSIGHGQGSYEQYF.

The CDR3 DNA reads TGCGCCAGCAGTTTTAGCGGGGGGGTTAATGAGCAGTTCTTC. Protein: CASSFSGGVNEQFF. The rearrangement joins TRBV5-1 to TRBJ2-1, with 11 bases matching TRBD2. This CDR3 has 14 amino acids. Germline V gene lookup returns CDR1 SGHRS and CDR2 YFSETQ. With V trimmed by 5 bases and J by 7 bases, 5 bases remained unmatched.

The CDR3 nucleotides read TGTGCCAGCAGTTTCCCCGGGGGGCGGGAGACCCAGTACTTC. Protein sequence: CASSFPGGRETQYF. J is TRBJ2-5 and V is TRBV28; TRBD2 might be the D (7 bases). The germline V gene has CDR1 MDHEN and CDR2 SYDVKM. The CDR3 has 14 amino acids. V gave up 3 bases and J gave up 5 bases, with 13 bases separating them.

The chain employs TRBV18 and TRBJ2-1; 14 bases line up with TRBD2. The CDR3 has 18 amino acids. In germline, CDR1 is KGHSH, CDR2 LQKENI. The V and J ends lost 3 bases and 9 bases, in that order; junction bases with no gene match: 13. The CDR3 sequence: CASSPLLRTSGRNSEQFF. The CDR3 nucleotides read TGTGCCAGCTCACCCCTTTTAAGGACTAGCGGGAGGAATAGTGAGCAGTTCTTC.